This is a list of T cell receptor beta chains from one sample in a study of control samples from healthy donors and cancer patients. Method: immunoSEQ multiplex PCR; TCRdb's copy keeps in-frame clones and lacks some. Here the sample spans roughly 170,000 clones, around 90% being singletons. The sample consisted of blood. The receptor source for this set is a woman in her thirties in good health. CDR3s include the opening cysteine and the closing phenylalanine or tryptophan. The order of the fields is D gene, J gene, clone size, V gene, CDR3 length, CDR3 protein, CDR3 DNA. A D gene is named only where the DNA matches it firmly. Clone size is given for some rows only: seen once, a few or many times, or a class if the clone is expanded.

TRBD2 TRBJ2-3 . TRBV6-1 15 CASSESAGGGDTQYF TGTGCCAGCAGTGAATCTGCGGGAGGGGGAGATACGCAGTATTTT
. TRBJ2-2 . TRBV29-1 14 CSVEGSSNTGELFF TGCAGCGTTGAGGGCAGTTCGAACACCGGGGAGCTGTTTTTT
TRBD2 TRBJ2-1 . TRBV5-1 14 CASSLATGGDEQFF TGCGCCAGCAGCTTGGCGACGGGGGGTGATGAGCAGTTCTTC
. TRBJ2-3 . TRBV2 14 CASSGWGGTDTQYF TGTGCCAGCAGTGGATGGGGGGGCACAGATACGCAGTATTTT
. TRBJ2-4 . TRBV9 15 CASSVEASGFDIQYF TGTGCCAGCAGCGTAGAGGCCAGCGGGTTTGACATTCAGTACTTC
. TRBJ2-3 . TRBV25-1 11 CASADSDTQYF TGTGCCAGCGCCGATTCAGATACGCAGTATTTT
TRBD1 TRBJ1-2 . TRBV5-1 13 CASSRDRDYGYTF TGCGCCAGCAGCCGCGACAGGGACTATGGCTACACCTTC
. TRBJ2-5 . TRBV24-1 17 CATSELRSGAGGETQYF TGTGCCACCAGTGAGCTAAGGTCGGGGGCTGGAGGAGAGACCCAGTACTTC
. TRBJ1-1 . TRBV28 12 CASSLLNTEAFF TGTGCCAGCAGTTTACTCAACACTGAAGCTTTCTTT
TRBD1 TRBJ1-2 . TRBV5-5 16 CASSLDGTGRGYGYTF TGTGCCAGCAGCTTGGATGGGACAGGGAGGGGCTATGGCTACACCTTC
. TRBJ2-2 once TRBV7-2 15 CASSLVGRATGELFF TGTGCCAGCAGCTTAGTCGGCAGGGCGACCGGGGAGCTGTTTTTT
TRBD2 TRBJ2-5 . TRBV3-1/TRBV3-2 20 CASSQPFGTSGGQRWETQYF TGTGCCAGCAGCCAACCATTCGGGACTAGCGGGGGCCAACGGTGGGAGACCCAGTACTTC
. TRBJ1-5 . TRBV19 17 CASSLSSGDYSNQPQHF TGTGCCAGTAGTCTTAGCTCAGGGGATTATAGCAATCAGCCCCAGCATTTT
. TRBJ2-7 . TRBV3-1/TRBV3-2 15 CASSETGSRSYEQYF TGTGCCAGCAGCGAGACCGGGTCCCGGTCGTACGAGCAGTACTTC
. TRBJ1-5 . TRBV19 13 CASSIGGNQPQHF TGTGCCAGTAGTATAGGCGGGAATCAGCCCCAGCATTTT
. TRBJ2-1 . TRBV6-1 14 CASSDREHGNEQFF TGTGCCAGCAGTGACCGGGAGCATGGGAATGAGCAGTTCTTC
TRBD2 TRBJ2-2 . TRBV6-5 13 CASSGGAVGELFF TGTGCCAGCAGCGGGGGGGCAGTCGGGGAGCTGTTTTTT
. TRBJ2-4 . TRBV12-3/TRBV12-4 13 CASSLSAKNIQYF TGTGCCAGCAGTTTGTCCGCCAAAAACATTCAGTACTTC
TRBD2 TRBJ2-5 . TRBV7-9 16 CASSYPGTSGQETQYF TGTGCCAGCAGCTACCCCGGGACTAGTGGCCAAGAGACCCAGTACTTC
TRBD1 TRBJ1-4 . TRBV3-1/TRBV3-2 20 CASSQDHPGGISATNEKLFF TGTGCCAGCAGCCAAGATCACCCAGGGGGCATATCGGCAACTAATGAAAAACTGTTTTTT
. TRBJ2-5 . TRBV2 14 CASSDTTGQETQYF TGTGCCAGCAGTGATACGACAGGCCAAGAGACCCAGTACTTC
TRBD2 TRBJ2-3 . TRBV24-1 17 CATSDFYSGSSPDTQYF TGTGCCACCAGTGATTTCTATAGCGGGAGCTCCCCAGATACGCAGTATTTT
. TRBJ2-4 . TRBV28 14 CASSNLGGTDIQYF TGTGCCAGCAGTAACCTCGGAGGAACGGACATTCAGTACTTC
. TRBJ1-3 . TRBV4-1 14 CASSQNSQADTIYF TGCGCCAGCAGCCAAAACAGTCAGGCCGACACCATATATTTT
TRBD1 TRBJ1-5 once TRBV5-8 14 CASSLQGRGGPQHF TGTGCCAGCAGCCTACAGGGGCGTGGAGGGCCCCAGCATTTT
TRBD2 TRBJ2-3 once TRBV10-3 17 CAISDPAGVSSTDTQYF TGTGCCATCAGTGACCCAGCGGGAGTCTCTAGCACAGATACGCAGTATTTT
TRBD1 TRBJ1-1 . TRBV5-6 15 CASSKVTGGYTEAFF TGTGCCAGCAGCAAGGTGACAGGGGGCTACACTGAAGCTTTCTTT
. TRBJ1-4 . TRBV29-1 13 CSAEGGADEKLFF TGCAGCGCCGAGGGGGGGGCGGATGAAAAACTGTTTTTT
. TRBJ2-5 . TRBV6-1 13 CASSEDSLETQYF TGTGCCAGCAGTGAAGATAGTTTAGAGACCCAGTACTTC
. TRBJ2-1 . TRBV5-1 12 CASSLDNYKQFF TGCGCCAGCAGCTTGGATAACTATAAGCAGTTCTTC
TRBD2 TRBJ2-3 . TRBV5-1 16 CASSLLAGGDTDTQYF TGCGCCAGCAGCTTACTAGCGGGGGGAGACACAGATACGCAGTATTTT
. TRBJ1-2 . TRBV7-2 14 CASSFGVAGRLDTF TGTGCCAGCAGCTTCGGGGTGGCAGGGCGACTGGACACCTTC
TRBD2 TRBJ2-1 few TRBV18 15 CASSLAGDSYNEQFF TGTGCCAGCTCATTAGCGGGGGACTCCTACAATGAGCAGTTCTTC
TRBD2 TRBJ2-5 . TRBV20-1 11 CSADSGGTQYF TGCAGTGCAGACTCGGGGGGAACCCAGTACTTC
TRBD2 TRBJ2-4 . TRBV15 16 CATSPTRRGDLNIQYF TGTGCCACCAGTCCGACCCGACGGGGGGACCTAAACATTCAGTACTTC
. TRBJ1-6 . TRBV6-6 12 CASGLPNSPLHF TGTGCCTCCGGGCTACCCAATTCACCCCTCCACTTT
. TRBJ2-5 . TRBV28 11 CASSLSETQYF TGTGCCAGCAGTTTGAGTGAGACCCAGTACTTC
. TRBJ1-2 . TRBV29-1 11 CSVTAGYGYTF TGCAGCGTTACGGCAGGCTATGGCTACACCTTC
. TRBJ1-1 . TRBV18 16 CASSPSRMGAGTEAFF TGTGCCAGCTCACCATCCAGAATGGGGGCTGGCACTGAAGCTTTCTTT
. TRBJ2-2 . TRBV6-4 14 CASSDSIGAGELFF TGTGCCAGCAGTGACTCGATCGGGGCCGGGGAGCTGTTTTTT
. TRBJ1-3 . TRBV10-3 11 CAARGGNTIYF TGTGCCGCGCGGGGTGGAAACACCATATATTTT
TRBD1 TRBJ1-2 . TRBV29-1 12 CSVDQQGNGYTF TGCAGCGTTGATCAACAGGGGAATGGCTACACCTTC
. TRBJ1-4 . TRBV6-5 14 CASRRGVLNEKLFF TGTGCCAGCAGACGCGGGGTCCTTAATGAAAAACTGTTTTTT
. TRBJ1-2 few TRBV6-5 14 CASTLGGKPSGYTF TGTGCCAGCACCTTGGGGGGCAAGCCGAGCGGCTACACCTTC
. TRBJ1-4 . TRBV28 13 CASARATNEKLFF TGTGCCAGTGCCCGTGCAACTAATGAAAAACTGTTTTTT
. TRBJ1-1 . TRBV6-5 12 CASTRGNTEAFF TGTGCCAGCACGCGGGGGAACACTGAAGCTTTCTTT
. TRBJ2-3 . TRBV5-1 14 CASSLKSSTDTQYF TGCGCCAGCAGCTTAAAATCTAGCACAGATACGCAGTATTTT
TRBD1 TRBJ2-1 . TRBV10-2 14 CASSEHRGVDEQFF TGCGCCAGCAGTGAGCACAGGGGGGTGGATGAGCAGTTCTTC
. TRBJ2-2 . TRBV2 14 CASSDERVTGELFF TGTGCCAGCAGTGATGAGAGGGTCACCGGGGAGCTGTTTTTT
. TRBJ1-1 . TRBV7-9 11 CASSSRDEAFF TGTGCCAGCAGCTCCCGGGACGAAGCTTTCTTT
. TRBJ1-5 . TRBV6-1 13 CASSEYQYQPQHF TGTGCCAGCAGTGAATATCAGTATCAGCCCCAGCATTTT
. TRBJ1-2 . TRBV28 13 CASTGSGDYGYTF TGTGCCAGCACGGGGAGCGGGGACTATGGCTACACCTTC